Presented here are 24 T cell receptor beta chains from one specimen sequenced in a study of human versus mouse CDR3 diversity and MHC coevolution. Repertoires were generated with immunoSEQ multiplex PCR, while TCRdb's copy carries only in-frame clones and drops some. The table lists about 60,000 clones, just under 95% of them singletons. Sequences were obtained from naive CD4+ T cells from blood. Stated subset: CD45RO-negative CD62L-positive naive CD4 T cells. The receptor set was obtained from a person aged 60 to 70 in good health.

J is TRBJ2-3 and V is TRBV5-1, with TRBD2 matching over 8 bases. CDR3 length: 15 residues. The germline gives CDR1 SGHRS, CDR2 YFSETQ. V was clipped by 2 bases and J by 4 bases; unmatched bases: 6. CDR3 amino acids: CASSFRREGSDTQYF. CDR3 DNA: TGCGCCAGCAGCTTTAGACGGGAGGGCTCAGATACGCAGTATTTT.

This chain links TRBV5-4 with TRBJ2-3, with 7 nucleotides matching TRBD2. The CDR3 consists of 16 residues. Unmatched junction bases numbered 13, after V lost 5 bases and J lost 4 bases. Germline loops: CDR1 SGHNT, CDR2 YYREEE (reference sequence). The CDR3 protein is CASSPAPRGEADTQYF. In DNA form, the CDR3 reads TGTGCCAGCAGTCCAGCGCCCCGGGGGGAGGCAGATACGCAGTATTTT.

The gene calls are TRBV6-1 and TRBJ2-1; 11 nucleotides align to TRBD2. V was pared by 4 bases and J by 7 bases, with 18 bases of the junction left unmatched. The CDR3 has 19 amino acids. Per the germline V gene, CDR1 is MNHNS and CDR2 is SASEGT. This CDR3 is CASSADPRLAGPRRNEQFF. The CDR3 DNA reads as TGTGCCAGCAGTGCAGATCCCAGACTAGCGGGACCGCGGCGGAATGAGCAGTTCTTC.

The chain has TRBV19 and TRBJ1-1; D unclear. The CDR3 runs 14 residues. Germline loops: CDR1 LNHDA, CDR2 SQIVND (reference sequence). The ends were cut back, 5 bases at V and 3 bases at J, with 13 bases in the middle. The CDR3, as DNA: TGTGCCAGTAGTGCCAGCCTGGGAGACACTGAAGCTTTCTTT. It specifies CASSASLGDTEAFF.

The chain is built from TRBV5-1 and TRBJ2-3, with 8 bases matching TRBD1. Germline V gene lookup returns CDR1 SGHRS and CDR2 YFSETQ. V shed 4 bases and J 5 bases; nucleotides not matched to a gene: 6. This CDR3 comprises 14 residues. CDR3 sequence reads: CASSRTGNGDTQYF. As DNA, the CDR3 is TGCGCCAGCAGCCGGACAGGGAATGGAGATACGCAGTATTTT.

The CDR3 here is CASSVGPGNYGYTF. The CDR3 bases are TGTGCCAGCAGCGTAGGTCCAGGAAACTATGGCTACACCTTC. This chain connects TRBV9 to TRBJ1-2; D uncertain. Germline values: CDR1 SGDLS, CDR2 YYNGEE. The CDR3 length is 14 residues. Trimming shortened V by 0 bases and J by 2 bases, and 8 bases separated the two germline ends. Full variable domain (missing parts from reference TRBV9 and TRBJ1-2): DSGVTQTPKHLITATGQRVTLRCSPRSGDLSVYWYQQSLDQGLQFLIQYYNGEERAKGNILERFSAQQFPDLHSELNLSSLELGDSALYFCASSVGPGNYGYTFGSGTRLTVV.

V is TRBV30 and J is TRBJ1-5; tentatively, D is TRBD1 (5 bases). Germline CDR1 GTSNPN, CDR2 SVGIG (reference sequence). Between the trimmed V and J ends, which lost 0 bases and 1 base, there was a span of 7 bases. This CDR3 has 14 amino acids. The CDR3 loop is CAWSVTGSNQPQHF. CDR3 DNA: TGTGCCTGGAGTGTAACAGGAAGCAATCAGCCCCAGCATTTT.

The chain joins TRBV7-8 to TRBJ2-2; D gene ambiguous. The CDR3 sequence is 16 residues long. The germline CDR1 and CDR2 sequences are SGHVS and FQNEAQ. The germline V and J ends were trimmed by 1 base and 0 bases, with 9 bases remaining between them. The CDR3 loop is CASSLGIQANTGELFF. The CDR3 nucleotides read TGTGCCAGCAGCTTAGGTATCCAGGCGAACACCGGGGAGCTGTTTTTT.

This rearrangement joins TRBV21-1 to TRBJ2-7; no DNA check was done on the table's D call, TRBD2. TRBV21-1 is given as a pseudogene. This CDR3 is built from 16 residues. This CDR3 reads CASSKGTTSGSYEQYF. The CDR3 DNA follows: TGTGCCAGCAGCAAAGGTACGACTAGCGGGAGTTACGAGCAGTACTTC.

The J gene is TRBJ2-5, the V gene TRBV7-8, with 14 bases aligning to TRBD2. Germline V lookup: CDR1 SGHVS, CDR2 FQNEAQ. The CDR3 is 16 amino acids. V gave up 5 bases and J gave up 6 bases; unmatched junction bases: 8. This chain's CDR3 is CASSLSTSGRVKTQYF. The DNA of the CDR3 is TGTGCCAGCAGCCTATCGACTAGCGGGAGGGTGAAGACCCAGTACTTC. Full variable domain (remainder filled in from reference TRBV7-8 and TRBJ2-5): GAGVSQSPRYKVAKRGQDVALRCDPISGHVSLFWYQQALGQGPEFLTYFQNEAQLDKSGLPSDRFFAERPEGSVSTLKIQRTQQEDSAVYLCASSLSTSGRVKTQYFGPGTRLLVL.

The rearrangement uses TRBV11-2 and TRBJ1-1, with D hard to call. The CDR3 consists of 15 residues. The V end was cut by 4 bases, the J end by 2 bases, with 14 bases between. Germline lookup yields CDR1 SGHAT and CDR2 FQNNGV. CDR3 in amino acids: CASSSGITINTEAFF. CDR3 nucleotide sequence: TGTGCCAGCAGCTCCGGGATTACGATTAACACTGAAGCTTTCTTT.

The CDR3 nucleotides are TGTGCCAGCAGTTTAGCTCACTACGAGCAGTACTTC. Its translation: CASSLAHYEQYF. The V call is TRBV2, the J call TRBJ2-5; D gene uncertain. The DNA end is more similar to TRBJ2-7, so the J call may be wrong. This CDR3 is built from 12 residues. From germline, CDR1 is SNHLY and CDR2 FYNNEI.

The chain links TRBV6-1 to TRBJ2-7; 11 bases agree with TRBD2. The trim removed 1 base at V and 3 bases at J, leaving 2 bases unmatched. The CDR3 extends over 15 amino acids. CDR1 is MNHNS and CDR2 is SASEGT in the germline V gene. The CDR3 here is CASSEGLAGLYEQYF. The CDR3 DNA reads TGTGCCAGCAGTGAAGGACTAGCGGGGCTCTACGAGCAGTACTTC.

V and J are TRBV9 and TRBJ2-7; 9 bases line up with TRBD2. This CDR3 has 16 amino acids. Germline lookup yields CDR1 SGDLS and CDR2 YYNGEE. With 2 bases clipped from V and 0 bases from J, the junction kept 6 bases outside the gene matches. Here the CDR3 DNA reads TGTGCCAGCAGCGTCCAAGCGGGAGGCCTCTCCTACGAGCAGTACTTC. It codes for CASSVQAGGLSYEQYF.

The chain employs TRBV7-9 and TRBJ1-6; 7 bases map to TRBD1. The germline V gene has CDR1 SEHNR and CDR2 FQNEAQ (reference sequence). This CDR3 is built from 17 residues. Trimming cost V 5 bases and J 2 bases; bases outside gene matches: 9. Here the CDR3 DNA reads TGTGCCAGCAGCCCGTTTGGGCAGGGGGCCTATAATTCACCCCTCCACTTT. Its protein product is CASSPFGQGAYNSPLHF.

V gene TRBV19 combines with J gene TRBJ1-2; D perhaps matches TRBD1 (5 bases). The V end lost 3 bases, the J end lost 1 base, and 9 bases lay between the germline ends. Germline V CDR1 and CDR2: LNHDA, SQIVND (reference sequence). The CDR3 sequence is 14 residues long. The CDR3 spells CASSMGGGNYGYTF. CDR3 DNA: TGTGCCAGTAGTATGGGGGGGGGTAACTATGGCTACACCTTC.

The DNA for the CDR3 is TGTGCCAGCAGTTACTGGGGCAGAGCAGAAAAACTGTTTTTT. Residues: CASSYWGRAEKLFF. The genes are TRBV6-5 and TRBJ1-4; D may be TRBD1 (5 bases). The CDR3 totals 14 residues. Germline assignment: CDR1 MNHEY and CDR2 SVGAGI. The ends were cut back, 1 base at V and 8 bases at J, with 11 bases in the middle.

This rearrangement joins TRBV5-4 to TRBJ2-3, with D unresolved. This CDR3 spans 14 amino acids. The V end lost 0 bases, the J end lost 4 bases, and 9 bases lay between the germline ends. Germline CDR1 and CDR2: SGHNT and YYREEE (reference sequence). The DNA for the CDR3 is TGTGCCAGCAGCTTGGATGCTAGTTCAGATACGCAGTATTTT. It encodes CASSLDASSDTQYF.

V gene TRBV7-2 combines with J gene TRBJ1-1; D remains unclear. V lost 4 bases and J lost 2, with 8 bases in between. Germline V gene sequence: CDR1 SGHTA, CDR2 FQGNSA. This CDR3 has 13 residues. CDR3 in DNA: TGTGCCAGCAGCTCGGGTTTTAACACTGAAGCTTTCTTT. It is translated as CASSSGFNTEAFF.

The CDR3 sequence: CASSLTGTGASEQYF. CDR3 bases: TGTGCCAGCAGCTTGACCGGGACAGGGGCGTCCGAGCAGTACTTC. J is TRBJ2-7 and V is TRBV5-5; 10 bases match TRBD1. The J segment lost 6 bases and the V segment lost 1 base, leaving 7 bases of the junction unmatched. Germline V gene lookup returns CDR1 SGHKS and CDR2 YYEKEE (reference sequence). There are 15 residues in the CDR3.

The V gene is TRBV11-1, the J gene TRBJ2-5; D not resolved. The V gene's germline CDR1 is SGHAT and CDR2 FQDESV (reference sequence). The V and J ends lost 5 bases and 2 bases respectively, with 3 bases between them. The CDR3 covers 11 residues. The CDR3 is CASSVQETQYF. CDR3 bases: TGTGCCAGCAGCGTACAAGAGACCCAGTACTTC.

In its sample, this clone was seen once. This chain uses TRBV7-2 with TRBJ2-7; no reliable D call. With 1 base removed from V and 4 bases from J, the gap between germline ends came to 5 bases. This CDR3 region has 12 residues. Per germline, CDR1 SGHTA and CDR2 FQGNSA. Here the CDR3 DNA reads TGTGCCAGCAGCTTAGAGAGTTACGAGCAGTACTTC. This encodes CASSLESYEQYF.

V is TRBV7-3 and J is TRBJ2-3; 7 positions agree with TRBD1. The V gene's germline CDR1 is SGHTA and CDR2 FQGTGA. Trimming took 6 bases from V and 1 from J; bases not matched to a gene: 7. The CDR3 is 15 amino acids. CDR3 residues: CASRRQGSGTDTQYF. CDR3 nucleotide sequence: TGTGCCAGCAGGCGACAGGGAAGTGGCACAGATACGCAGTATTTT. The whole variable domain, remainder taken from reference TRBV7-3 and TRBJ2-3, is GAGVSQTPSNKVTEKGKYVELRCDPISGHTALYWYRQSLGQGPEFLIYFQGTGAADDSGLPNDRFFAVRPEGSVSTLKIQRTERGDSAVYLCASRRQGSGTDTQYFGPGTRLTVL.

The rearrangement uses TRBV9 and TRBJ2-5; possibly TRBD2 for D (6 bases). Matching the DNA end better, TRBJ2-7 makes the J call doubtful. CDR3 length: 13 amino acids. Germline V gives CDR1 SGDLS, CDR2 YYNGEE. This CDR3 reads CASSLGRGYEQYF. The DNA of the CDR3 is TGTGCCAGCAGCTTGGGCCGGGGGTACGAGCAGTACTTC.